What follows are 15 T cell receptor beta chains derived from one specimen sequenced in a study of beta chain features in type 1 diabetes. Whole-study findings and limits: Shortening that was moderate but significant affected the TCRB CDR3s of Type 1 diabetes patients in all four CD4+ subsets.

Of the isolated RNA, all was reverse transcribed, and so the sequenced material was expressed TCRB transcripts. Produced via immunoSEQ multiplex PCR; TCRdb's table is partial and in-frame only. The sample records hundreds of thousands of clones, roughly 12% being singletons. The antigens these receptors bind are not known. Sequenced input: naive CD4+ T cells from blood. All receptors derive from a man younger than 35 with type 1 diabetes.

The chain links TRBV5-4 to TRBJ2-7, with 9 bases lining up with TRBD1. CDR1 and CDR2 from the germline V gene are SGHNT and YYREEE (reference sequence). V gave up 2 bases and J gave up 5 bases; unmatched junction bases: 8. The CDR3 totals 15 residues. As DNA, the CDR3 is TGTGCCAGCAGCTTACACAGGGGGCGCTGGGACGAGCAGTACTTC. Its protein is CASSLHRGRWDEQYF. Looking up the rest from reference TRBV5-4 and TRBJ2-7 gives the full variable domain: ETGVTQSPTHLIKTRGQQVTLRCSSQSGHNTVSWYQQALGQGPQFIFQYYREEENGRGNFPPRFSGLQFPNYSSELNVNALELDDSALYLCASSLHRGRWDEQYFGPGTRLTVT.

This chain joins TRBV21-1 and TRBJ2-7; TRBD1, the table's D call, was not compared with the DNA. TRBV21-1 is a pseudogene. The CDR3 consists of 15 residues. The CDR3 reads CASRETGSLSYEQYF. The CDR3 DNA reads TGTGCCAGCAGGGAAACAGGCTCCCTCTCCTACGAGCAGTACTTC.

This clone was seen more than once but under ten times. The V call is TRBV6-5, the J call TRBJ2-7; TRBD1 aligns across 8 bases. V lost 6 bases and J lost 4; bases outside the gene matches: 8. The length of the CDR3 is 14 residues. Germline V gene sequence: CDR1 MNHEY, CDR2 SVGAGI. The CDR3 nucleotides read TGTGCCAGCAGGCCCACAGGGGGTTTGTACGAGCAGTACTTC. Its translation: CASRPTGGLYEQYF.

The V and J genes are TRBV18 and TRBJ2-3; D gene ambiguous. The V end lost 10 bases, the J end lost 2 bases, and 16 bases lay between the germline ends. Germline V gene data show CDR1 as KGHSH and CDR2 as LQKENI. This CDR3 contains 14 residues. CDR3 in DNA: TGTGCCACCGCGTCGGCTGGGTACACAGATACGCAGTATTTT. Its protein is CATASAGYTDTQYF. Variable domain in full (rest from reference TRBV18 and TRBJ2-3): NAGVMQNPRHLVRRRGQEARLRCSPMKGHSHVYWYRQLPEEGLKFMVYLQKENIIDESGMPKERFSAEFPKEGPSILRIQQVVRGDSAAYFCATASAGYTDTQYFGPGTRLTVL.

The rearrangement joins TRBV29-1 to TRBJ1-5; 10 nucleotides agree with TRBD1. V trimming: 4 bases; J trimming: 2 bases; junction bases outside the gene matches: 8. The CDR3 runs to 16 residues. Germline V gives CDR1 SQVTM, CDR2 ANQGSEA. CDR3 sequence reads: CSVGTGQGGGNQPQHF. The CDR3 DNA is TGCAGCGTTGGGACCGGACAGGGGGGAGGCAATCAGCCCCAGCATTTT. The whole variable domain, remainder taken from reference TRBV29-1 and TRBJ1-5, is SAVISQKPSRDICQRGTSLTIQCQVDSQVTMMFWYRQQPGQSLTLIATANQGSEATYESGFVIDKFPISRPNLTFSTLTVSNMSPEDSSIYLCSVGTGQGGGNQPQHFGDGTRLSIL.

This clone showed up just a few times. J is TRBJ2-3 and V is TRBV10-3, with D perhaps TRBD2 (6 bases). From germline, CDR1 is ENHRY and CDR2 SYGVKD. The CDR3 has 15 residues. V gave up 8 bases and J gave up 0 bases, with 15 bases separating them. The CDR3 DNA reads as TGTGCCATCCAGGCCGTCGGGACTAGCACAGATACGCAGTATTTT. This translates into CAIQAVGTSTDTQYF.

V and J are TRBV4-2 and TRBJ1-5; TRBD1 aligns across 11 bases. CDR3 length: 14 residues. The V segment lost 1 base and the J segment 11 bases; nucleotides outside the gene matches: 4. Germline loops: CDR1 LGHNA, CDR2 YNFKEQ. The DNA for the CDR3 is TGTGCCAGCAGCCAAGGGACAGGGGGCATGACCCAGCATTTT. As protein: CASSQGTGGMTQHF.

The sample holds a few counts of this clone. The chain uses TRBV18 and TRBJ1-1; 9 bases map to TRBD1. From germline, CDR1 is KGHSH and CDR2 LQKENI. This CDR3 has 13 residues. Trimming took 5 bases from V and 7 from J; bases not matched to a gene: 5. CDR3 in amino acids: CASSGDREGEAFF. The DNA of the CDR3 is TGTGCCAGCTCAGGGGACAGGGAGGGTGAAGCTTTCTTT. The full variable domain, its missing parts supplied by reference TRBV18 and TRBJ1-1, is NAGVMQNPRHLVRRRGQEARLRCSPMKGHSHVYWYRQLPEEGLKFMVYLQKENIIDESGMPKERFSAEFPKEGPSILRIQQVVRGDSAAYFCASSGDREGEAFFGQGTRLTVV.

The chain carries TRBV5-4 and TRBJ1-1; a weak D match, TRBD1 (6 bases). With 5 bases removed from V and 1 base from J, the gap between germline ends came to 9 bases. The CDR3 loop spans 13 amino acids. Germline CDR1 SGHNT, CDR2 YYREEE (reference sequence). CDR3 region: CASREQGNTEAFF. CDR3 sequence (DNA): TGTGCCAGCAGGGAACAGGGGAACACTGAAGCTTTCTTT. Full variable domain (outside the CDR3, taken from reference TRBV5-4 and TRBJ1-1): ETGVTQSPTHLIKTRGQQVTLRCSSQSGHNTVSWYQQALGQGPQFIFQYYREEENGRGNFPPRFSGLQFPNYSSELNVNALELDDSALYLCASREQGNTEAFFGQGTRLTVV.

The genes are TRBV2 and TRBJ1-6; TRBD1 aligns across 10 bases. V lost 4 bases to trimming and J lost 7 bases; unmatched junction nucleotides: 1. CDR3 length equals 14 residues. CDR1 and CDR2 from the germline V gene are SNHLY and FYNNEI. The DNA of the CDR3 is TGTGCCAGCAGTGTGGACAGGGGGAATTCACCCCTCCACTTT. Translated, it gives CASSVDRGNSPLHF.

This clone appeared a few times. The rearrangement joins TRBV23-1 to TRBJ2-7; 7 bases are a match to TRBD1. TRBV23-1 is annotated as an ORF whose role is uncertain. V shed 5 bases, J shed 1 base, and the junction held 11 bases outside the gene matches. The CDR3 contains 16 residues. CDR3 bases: TGCGCCAGCAGTTCCCCTGACAGGGAAGGATCCTACGAGCAGTACTTC. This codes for CASSSPDREGSYEQYF.

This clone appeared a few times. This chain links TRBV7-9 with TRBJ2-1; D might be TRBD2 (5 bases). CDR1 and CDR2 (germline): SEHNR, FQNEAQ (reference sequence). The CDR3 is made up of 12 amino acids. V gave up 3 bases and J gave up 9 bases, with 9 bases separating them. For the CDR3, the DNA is TGTGCCAGCAGCTTCAAAGAGGGTGAGCAGTTCTTC. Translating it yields CASSFKEGEQFF.

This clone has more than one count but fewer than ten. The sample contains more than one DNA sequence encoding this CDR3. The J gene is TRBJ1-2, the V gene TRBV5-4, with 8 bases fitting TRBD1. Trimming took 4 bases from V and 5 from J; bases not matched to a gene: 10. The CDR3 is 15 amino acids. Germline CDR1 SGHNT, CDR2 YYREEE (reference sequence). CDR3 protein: CASSLGQGGSYGYTF. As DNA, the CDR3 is TGTGCCAGCAGCCTAGGACAGGGAGGTAGTTATGGCTACACCTTC. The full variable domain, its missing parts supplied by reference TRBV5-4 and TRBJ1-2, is ETGVTQSPTHLIKTRGQQVTLRCSSQSGHNTVSWYQQALGQGPQFIFQYYREEENGRGNFPPRFSGLQFPNYSSELNVNALELDDSALYLCASSLGQGGSYGYTFGSGTRLTVV.

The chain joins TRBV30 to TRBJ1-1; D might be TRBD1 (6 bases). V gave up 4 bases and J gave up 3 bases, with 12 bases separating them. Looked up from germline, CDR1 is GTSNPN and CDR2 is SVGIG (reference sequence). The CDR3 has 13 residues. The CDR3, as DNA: TGTGCCTGGAACGGAGCAGGGGACACTGAAGCTTTCTTT. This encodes CAWNGAGDTEAFF.

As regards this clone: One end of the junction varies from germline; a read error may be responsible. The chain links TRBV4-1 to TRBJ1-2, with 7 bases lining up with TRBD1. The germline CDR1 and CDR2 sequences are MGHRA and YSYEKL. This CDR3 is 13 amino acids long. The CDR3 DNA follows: TGCGCCAGCAGCCAAGATCAAGGGACAGCGGTCCCCTTC. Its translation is CASSQDQGTAVPF.